This T cell receptor (beta chain) was sequenced in a study of shared clonotypes between healthy human individuals. As concerns this clone: Its antigen is undetermined.

Notes on the study in general: Estimated richness values were generally larger in naive subsets than in memory subsets. Rarefaction gave evidence that sorted-subset sequencing remained incomplete despite large depth.

Sequenced by immunoSEQ multiplex PCR; TCRdb stores in-frame clones only, minus some. Of 1.5 million to 2.5 million clones listed, about 94% are singletons. Naive CD8 cells lacked CD45RO, underwent positive selection for CCR7 and left out terminally differentiated effector memory CD45RA+ cells. Among the donors, all were Caucasian adults who lived in Nashville, Tennessee. This clonotype was sampled from a man in his late teens or twenties in good health. Sample: naive CD8+ T cells sorted from blood.

CDR3 nucleotide sequence: TGCGCCAGCAGCCAACAGGGTAGTTACGAGCAGTACTTC. Translation: CASSQQGSYEQYF. The V and J genes are TRBV4-3 and TRBJ2-7; tentatively, D is TRBD1 (5 bases). The CDR3 consists of 13 residues. The germline V and J ends were trimmed by 2 bases and 4 bases, with 9 bases remaining between them. Germline V gives CDR1 LGHNA, CDR2 YSLEER.